The sequence of this TCR beta chain was determined in a study of blood T cell repertoires in COVID-19. Study overall: Donors in the United States, Italy and Spain gave samples during acute or convalescent COVID-19. PBMCs, B-cell-depleted T cells, or T cells provided the cDNA or gDNA that made up the material.

One Seattle source followed patients from active infection through their disease course. V was pared by 3 bases and J by 5 bases, with 12 bases between. This CDR3 has 14 amino acids. The germline CDR1 and CDR2 sequences are KGHSH and LQKENI. In the source study's methods: Estimation of nucleated cell counts was performed using reference gene primer amplification. Repertoires were generated with immunoSEQ multiplex PCR, while TCRdb's copy carries only in-frame clones and drops some. The V and J calls and clone size are taken from that table; D and trimming were inferred from the DNA. The table includes some 220,000 clones, around four fifths detected once.

The chain carries TRBV18 and TRBJ2-3; D may be TRBD2 (7 bases). This clonotype originated in a woman between 70 and 85 years old with COVID-19, enrolled during active disease. Input material: peripheral blood. CDR3 region: CASSPGGLGDTQYF. The DNA for the CDR3 is TGTGCCAGCTCACCCGGGGGGCTGGGAGATACGCAGTATTTT.